A single sample is the source of the 10 T cell receptor beta chains below, sequenced in a study of T cells in Graves' hyperthyroidism and ophthalmopathy (dated by TCRdb to about 2019). To prepare the library, multiplex PCR was applied. For sequencing, an Illumina HiSeq 2000 was employed. TCR beta CDR3 regions were amplified from RNA transcripts. The first round of RT-PCR for the TCR CDR3 was performed with the HTBI primer set and the Qiagen OneStep RT-PCR kit. TCRdb ran its own pipeline on the public reads, namely fastp trimming at Q25 and MiXCR clone calling, and kept in-frame beta chains. Duplicate CDR3 protein sequences are folded into a single record with the most common DNA and genes. This sample gives over 250,000 distinct CDR3 sequences in total; approximately 15% of them show up just once. Over 45% of the sample lies in the top ten. The specimen was blood. The receptors derive from a woman aged 60-70 years with Graves' ophthalmopathy.

This clonotype occurred many times. The genes are TRBV28 and TRBJ2-2; 7 bases are a match to TRBD1. With 0 bases clipped from V and 1 base from J, the junction kept 2 bases outside the gene matches. The CDR3 spans 16 residues. From germline, CDR1 is MDHEN and CDR2 SYDVKM. Written as DNA, the CDR3 is TGTGCCAGCAGTTTATGGGCAGGGGGGAACACCGGGGAGCTGTTTTTT. As protein: CASSLWAGGNTGELFF.

The sample holds a few counts of this clonotype. The V and J genes are TRBV4-2 and TRBJ1-6; no clear D gene. Germline loops: CDR1 LGHNA, CDR2 YNFKEQ. The CDR3 is made up of 13 amino acids. Trimming took off 1 base at V and 7 bases at J, with 5 bases between the two ends. Here the CDR3 DNA reads TGTGCCAGCAGCCAAGCGGAGAATTCACCCCTCCACTTT. Amino acid sequence: CASSQAENSPLHF.

This clonotype showed up just a few times. This chain connects TRBV20-1 to TRBJ2-2; possibly TRBD1 for D (5 bases). The CDR3 spans 13 residues. V dropped 3 bases and J dropped 8 bases, with 13 bases sitting between them. Germline values: CDR1 DFQATT, CDR2 SNEGSKA (reference sequence). The chain's CDR3 is CSASRTSRGELFF. For the CDR3, the DNA is TGCAGTGCTAGTAGGACAAGCAGAGGGGAGCTGTTTTTT.

J is TRBJ1-4 and V is TRBV5-1; TRBD1 matches at 8 bases. Trimming removed 0 bases from V and 6 bases from J; junction bases left unmatched: 4. The CDR3 is 15 amino acids. Germline CDR1 is SGHRS and CDR2 is YFSETQ. The CDR3 loop is CASSLGQGLHEKLFF. CDR3 nucleotide sequence: TGCGCCAGCAGCTTGGGACAGGGGTTACATGAAAAACTGTTTTTT.

CDR3 residues: CASSFQALNYEQYF. CDR3 coding DNA: TGTGCCAGCAGTTTTCAGGCGCTAAATTACGAGCAGTACTTC. The gene calls are TRBV27 and TRBJ2-7; D gene unclear. In germline, CDR1 is MNHEY, CDR2 SMNVEV (reference sequence). Trimming took 3 bases from V and 4 from J, leaving 13 bases between them. The CDR3 runs to 14 residues.

This clonotype was picked up many times. The chain uses TRBV7-2 and TRBJ1-1; no definite D call. CDR3 length: 14 residues. V was cut by 2 bases and J by 4 bases, with 11 bases left in between. CDR1 and CDR2 (germline): SGHTA, FQGNSA. Here the CDR3 reads CASSLRLPGTEAFF. The CDR3, as DNA: TGTGCCAGCAGCTTAAGGCTGCCGGGCACTGAAGCTTTCTTT.

Many counts were recorded for this clonotype. V is TRBV7-2 and J is TRBJ2-7, with D uncertain. This CDR3 comprises 12 residues. Germline loops: CDR1 SGHTA, CDR2 FQGNSA. With 3 bases removed from V and 4 bases from J, the gap between germline ends came to 7 bases. In DNA form, the CDR3 reads TGTGCCAGCAGCTTTGACAAATACGAGCAGTACTTC. This gives the protein CASSFDKYEQYF.

The V gene is TRBV5-1, the J gene TRBJ2-1; D uncertain. Germline CDR1 SGHRS, CDR2 YFSETQ. Trimming took 3 bases from V and 9 from J, leaving 10 bases between them. The CDR3 has 12 residues. For the CDR3, the DNA is TGCGCCAGCAGCTGGGCGAATTCTGAGCAGTTCTTC. It codes for CASSWANSEQFF.

This clonotype came up many times. This chain joins TRBV20-1 and TRBJ2-3, with D perhaps assigned TRBD1 or TRBD2 (6 bases each). Germline V lookup: CDR1 DFQATT, CDR2 SNEGSKA (reference sequence). The CDR3 consists of 13 residues. DNA of the CDR3: TGCAGCCCTAAGGGGGGTGACACAGATACGCAGTATTTT. Translating gives CSPKGGDTDTQYF.

The chain carries TRBV4-2 and TRBJ1-5; perhaps TRBD1 as D (5 bases). Germline lookup yields CDR1 LGHNA and CDR2 YNFKEQ. V lost 2 bases and J 4 bases, leaving 12 bases between the germline ends. CDR3 length equals 15 residues. The CDR3 reads CASSQLGGQNQPQHF. The CDR3 coding sequence is TGTGCCAGCAGCCAACTGGGGGGTCAAAATCAGCCCCAGCATTTT.